These T cell receptor beta chains were read from a single sample in a study of metastatic and nonmetastatic thyroid tumors. MiXCR reprocessed the PCR reads for TCRdb. The profile shows 3,700 or so clones, about 37% of them singletons. The sequenced sample consisted of tumor tissue. These receptors were obtained from a male donor with papillary thyroid cancer or a benign thyroid nodule (not recorded which). Some clones in this sample may be carry-over from other donors' samples. The CDR3 runs from the conserved cysteine through the conserved F or W. A D gene is named only where the DNA matches it firmly. Size values are once, few and many counts, or a class for expanded clones, and some rows have none.

V	D	J	size	DNA	CDR3
TRBV4-2	TRBD2	TRBJ2-7	-	TGTGCCAGCAGCCAAGAACCGACTAGCGGGAATGAGCAGTACTTC	CASSQEPTSGNEQYF
TRBV6-1	-	TRBJ2-7	-	TGTGCCAGCAGCCTCACGTGTGGGGCCGAGCAGTACTTC	CASSLTCGAEQYF
TRBV19	TRBD1	TRBJ1-5	few	TGTGCCAGTAGTATATGGCAGGGGGCAAATCAGCCCCAGCATTTT	CASSIWQGANQPQHF
TRBV24-1	-	TRBJ1-5	large	TGTGCCACCAGTGACGAGAATAGCAATCAGCCCCAGCATTTT	CATSDENSNQPQHF
TRBV28	-	TRBJ2-1	large	TGTGCCAGCAGTCTCGACCAATCCATGGTGGGGGAGCAGTTCTTC	CASSLDQSMVGEQFF
TRBV20-1	TRBD1	TRBJ1-1	-	TGCAGTGCCATGGACAGGGGGTCTTCCGGGGCCACTGAAGCTTTCTTT	CSAMDRGSSGATEAFF
TRBV11-1	-	TRBJ2-6	once	TGTGCCAGCAGCTTGGGAGTGGACAGCAACTCTGGGGCCAACGTCCTGACTTTC	CASSLGVDSNSGANVLTF
TRBV15	TRBD1	TRBJ2-4	large	TGTGCCACCGGCGGGACAGGGGAAAACATTCAGTACTTC	CATGGTGENIQYF
TRBV18	-	TRBJ2-7	-	TGTGCCAGCTCGGACAGTGACTACGAGCAGTACTTC	CASSDSDYEQYF
TRBV18	-	TRBJ2-1	once	TGTGCCAGCTCACCAACCACAGGTCGCGCCGAATACAATGAGCAGTTCTTC	CASSPTTGRAEYNEQFF
TRBV28	-	TRBJ1-5	-	TGTGCCAGCAGTTTAGTCGAGGGCAATCAGCCCCAGCATTTT	CASSLVEGNQPQHF
TRBV20-1	TRBD1	TRBJ1-1	-	TGCAGTGCCTCCCTTCCAGGGGGCTACACTGAAGCTTTCTTT	CSASLPGGYTEAFF
TRBV27	-	TRBJ1-2	-	TGTGCCAGCAGCTTCGAGGGTAACTATGGCTACACCTTC	CASSFEGNYGYTF
TRBV29-1	-	TRBJ1-1	medium-sized	TGCAGCGTTGGGGCCCTTAGCACTGAAGCTTTCTTT	CSVGALSTEAFF
TRBV27	-	TRBJ1-2	-	TGTGCCAGCAGTTTTGGCAGGGGTTGGGCTGGCTACACCTTC	CASSFGRGWAGYTF
TRBV20-1	-	TRBJ1-4	-	TGCAGTGCTAGGGTTTCGGGAATCGAAAAACTGTTTTTT	CSARVSGIEKLFF
TRBV27	TRBD2	TRBJ2-1	few	TGTGCCAGCAGTACCTTGGGAGGGAGAGGCTACAATGAGCAGTTCTTC	CASSTLGGRGYNEQFF
TRBV20-1	TRBD1	TRBJ2-2	once	TGCAGTGCTAGAGATATGGACAGGAAGGACACCGGGGAGCTGTTTTTT	CSARDMDRKDTGELFF
TRBV3-1	-	TRBJ1-2	-	TGTGCCAGCAGCCGTTTACTACAGGGAGAAGGTGGCTACACCTTC	CASSRLLQGEGGYTF
TRBV6-2/TRBV6-3	-	TRBJ2-1	-	TGTGCCAGCAGGGGACTCTCCCGCCACAATGAGCAGTTCTTC	CASRGLSRHNEQFF
TRBV27	-	TRBJ2-1	few	TGTGCCAGCAGTTTATTGGACAGTGCCAATGAGCAGTTCTTC	CASSLLDSANEQFF
TRBV28	TRBD1	TRBJ1-2	-	TGTGCCAGCAGTTATGAAGGGGGCGAGTATGGCTACACCTTC	CASSYEGGEYGYTF
TRBV9	-	TRBJ1-3	-	TGTGCCAGCAGCGTAGCGCCAGCCCTCTCTTCTGGAAACACCATATATTTT	CASSVAPALSSGNTIYF
TRBV12-3/TRBV12-4	-	TRBJ1-2	-	TGTGCCAGCAGCCTGAGGGAGAACTATGGCTACACCTTC	CASSLRENYGYTF
TRBV11-2	TRBD2	TRBJ2-1	-	TGTGCCAGCAGCTGGGGACTAGCGGAAAACAATGAGCAGTTCTTC	CASSWGLAENNEQFF
TRBV12-3/TRBV12-4	TRBD1	TRBJ1-5	few	TGTGCCAGCAGTTGGACAGGGGACAATCAGCCCCAGCATTTT	CASSWTGDNQPQHF
TRBV28	-	TRBJ2-2	-	TGTGCCAGCAGTTCCTTGGAATATGACGCCGGGGAGCTGTTTTTT	CASSSLEYDAGELFF
TRBV4-1	TRBD2	TRBJ2-1	-	TGCGCCAGCAGCCAATCTAGCGGGAGGGCCAATGAGCAGTTCTTC	CASSQSSGRANEQFF
TRBV30	-	TRBJ2-1	-	TGTGCCTGGAGCAGGGAGGGGGTTAGCAATGAGCAGTTCTTC	CAWSREGVSNEQFF
TRBV6-1	TRBD1	TRBJ2-1	large	TGTGCCAGCAGACGGGACAGGGGGACAAAGGGACAGTTCTTC	CASRRDRGTKGQFF
TRBV6-2/TRBV6-3	-	TRBJ2-3	-	TGTGCCAGCAGTTTCCCCAGGGGGGGGCGCGAGACGCAGTATTTT	CASSFPRGGRETQYF
TRBV6-1	-	TRBJ1-1	-	TGTGCCAGCAGTGACTCCCCGGAGGGGGTCACTGAAGCTTTCTTT	CASSDSPEGVTEAFF
TRBV6-2/TRBV6-3	TRBD2	TRBJ2-7	-	TGTGCCAGCAGGGGATCGGGAGGGCCGAGGAACGAGCAGTACTTC	CASRGSGGPRNEQYF
TRBV12-3/TRBV12-4	TRBD1	TRBJ1-5	few	TGTGCCAGCCGATCTACAGGGGGCGAACAGCCCCAGCATTTT	CASRSTGGEQPQHF
TRBV28	-	TRBJ2-7	-	TGTGCCAGCAGTCTTAGGGGCGGCGAGCAGTACTTC	CASSLRGGEQYF
TRBV6-5	-	TRBJ2-5	-	TGTGCCAGCAGTTACGTCCAAAGAGAGACCCAGTACTTC	CASSYVQRETQYF
TRBV27	-	TRBJ1-2	few	TGTGCCAGCAGCCGGGAGTGGGCAAGGGGCTACACCTTC	CASSREWARGYTF
TRBV6-1	-	TRBJ1-2	few	TGTGCCAGCAGTGAGGGTGGCTACACCTTC	CASSEGGYTF
TRBV6-2/TRBV6-3	-	TRBJ1-5	-	TGTGCCAGCAGTTACTCGTTACGCGGGGATCAGCCCCAGCATTTT	CASSYSLRGDQPQHF
TRBV28	-	TRBJ2-2	large	TGTGCCACCTTCCCCAGGATGCGTCAAGCCGCCAACACCGGGGAGCTGTTTTTT	CATFPRMRQAANTGELFF
TRBV6-2/TRBV6-3	-	TRBJ2-1	-	TGTGCCAGCAGTTACCGGGACCAGGGGATCAATGAGCAGTTCTTC	CASSYRDQGINEQFF
TRBV20-1	-	TRBJ1-2	-	TGCAGTGCCACAAAAGGGGGAACCTATGGCTACACCTTC	CSATKGGTYGYTF
TRBV27	TRBD1	TRBJ2-7	-	TGTGCCAGCAGTCGAATCAGGGGGCTCTACGAGCAGTACTTC	CASSRIRGLYEQYF
TRBV27	-	TRBJ2-7	-	TGTGCCAGCAGTTTATCAGGGGGCTACGAGCAGTACTTC	CASSLSGGYEQYF
TRBV4-2	TRBD2	TRBJ2-7	medium-sized	TGTGCCAGCAGCCAAGATGGGACTAGCGGGAGTTACGAGCAGTACTTC	CASSQDGTSGSYEQYF
TRBV12-5	-	TRBJ1-2	-	TGTGCTAGTGGTTTGGCGGTGAACTATGGCTACACCTTC	CASGLAVNYGYTF
TRBV6-1	-	TRBJ2-7	few	TGTGCCAGCCTGGAGGGACAGTACTACGAGCAGTACTTC	CASLEGQYYEQYF
TRBV28	-	TRBJ2-2	-	TGTGCCACCTCCCCCAGGAAGCGTCAAGCCGCCAACACCGGGGAGCTTTTTTTT	CATSPRKRQAANTGELFF
TRBV11-2	TRBD1	TRBJ2-7	-	TGTGCCAGCAGCATCGAGGCAGGGGGAAGCGAGCAGTACTTC	CASSIEAGGSEQYF
TRBV6-1	TRBD1	TRBJ1-5	few	TGTGCCAGCATCCGGACAGGGTTCGTCCAGCCCCAGCATTTT	CASIRTGFVQPQHF
TRBV27	-	TRBJ2-2	few	TGTGCCAGCAGTTTAATGGGGAACACCGGGGAGCTGTTTTTT	CASSLMGNTGELFF
TRBV6-2/TRBV6-3	TRBD1	TRBJ2-7	-	TGTGCCAGCAGTTACTCGAAAGCTTCACAGGGGGGCTACGAGCAGTACTTC	CASSYSKASQGGYEQYF
TRBV28	-	TRBJ2-7	-	TGTGCCAGCAGTTTCCCTAAGGACATGGGCGGGTACGAGCAGTACTTC	CASSFPKDMGGYEQYF
TRBV6-2/TRBV6-3	-	TRBJ1-1	few	TGTGCCAGCAGTTACGGGGGAGGGACTGAAGCTTTCTTT	CASSYGGGTEAFF
TRBV4-2	-	TRBJ1-2	-	TGTGCCAGCAGCCAAGAAAGCCAGAGCTATGGCTACACCTTC	CASSQESQSYGYTF
TRBV7-2	TRBD2	TRBJ2-1	-	TGTGCCAGCAGCTTGGGGCTAGCGGGAAACAATGAGCAGTTCTTC	CASSLGLAGNNEQFF
TRBV20-1	-	TRBJ1-6	-	TGCAGTGCTAACAGGGAGGATTGGGCCCTCCACTTT	CSANREDWALHF
TRBV6-1	-	TRBJ1-1	few	TGTGCCAGCAGTGAATTGGAGGGCAGGGAGATGAACACTGAAGCTTTCTTT	CASSELEGREMNTEAFF
TRBV19	-	TRBJ1-2	-	TGTGCCAGTAGGACAACGGATAACTATGGCTACACCTTC	CASRTTDNYGYTF